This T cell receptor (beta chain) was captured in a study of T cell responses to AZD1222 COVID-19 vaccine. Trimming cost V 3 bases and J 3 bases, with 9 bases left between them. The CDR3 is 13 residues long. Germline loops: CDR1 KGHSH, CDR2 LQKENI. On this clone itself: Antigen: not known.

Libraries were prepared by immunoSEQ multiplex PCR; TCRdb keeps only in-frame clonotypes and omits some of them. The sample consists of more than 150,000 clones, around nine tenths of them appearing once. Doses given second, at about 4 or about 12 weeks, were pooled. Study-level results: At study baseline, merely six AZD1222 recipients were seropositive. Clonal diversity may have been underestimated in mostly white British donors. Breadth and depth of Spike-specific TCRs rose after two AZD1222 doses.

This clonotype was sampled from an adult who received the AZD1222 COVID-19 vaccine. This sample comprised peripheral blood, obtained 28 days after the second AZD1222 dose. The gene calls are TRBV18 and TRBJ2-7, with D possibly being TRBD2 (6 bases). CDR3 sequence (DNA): TGTGCCAGCTCACCCGGGACTCTCTACGAGCAGTACTTC. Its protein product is CASSPGTLYEQYF.